Below are 29 T cell receptor beta chains sequenced from a single sample in a study of CD8 T cells in ankylosing spondylitis. TCRdb processed the 5' RACE reads anew with MiXCR; each CDR3 protein has one entry. The profile shows under 250,000 distinct CDR3 sequences, over 7% of them singletons. Sequenced: blood, either unsorted or a sorted T cell fraction (not recorded which). These receptors originate from a female donor with ankylosing spondylitis or in good health (not recorded which).

This clonotype appeared many times. This chain links TRBV12-3 or TRBV12-4 with TRBJ2-1; 8 bases line up with TRBD2. The CDR3 contains 15 residues. J gave up 6 bases and V 6 bases, and 10 bases lay outside the gene matches. The CDR3 nucleotides read TGTGCCAGCAGCGGGGGGGGGTTAGCCCCCAATGAGCAGTTCTTC. Its protein product is CASSGGGLAPNEQFF.

This clonotype was detected ten times or more. CDR3 bases: TGTGCCAGCAGCCCGTACGTGGTGGACAGTCCCTACGAGCAGTACTTC. Translation: CASSPYVVDSPYEQYF. V is TRBV7-8 and J is TRBJ2-7, with D tentatively TRBD1 (6 bases). Between the trimmed V and J ends, which lost 5 bases and 2 bases, there was a span of 19 bases. Looked up from germline, CDR1 is SGHVS and CDR2 is FQNEAQ. This CDR3 comprises 16 residues.

Details on this clonotype: An end of the junction differs from the germline gene, which may be a read error. V gene TRBV29-1 combines with J gene TRBJ2-2; perhaps TRBD2 as D (6 bases). Germline CDR1 and CDR2: SQVTM and ANQGSEA. This CDR3 is 13 amino acids long. Written as DNA, the CDR3 is TGCAGCGTTGAAGGCGGGAACCCCGGGGAGCTGTTTTTT. Translated, it gives CSVEGGNPGELFF.

Many counts were recorded for this clonotype. The chain recombines TRBV3-1 with TRBJ1-4, with TRBD1 matching 8 bases. This CDR3 spans 15 amino acids. V trimming: 2 bases; J trimming: 8 bases; junction bases outside the gene matches: 7. Germline V gene lookup returns CDR1 LGHDT and CDR2 YNNKEL (reference sequence). Written as DNA, the CDR3 is TGTGCCAGCAGCCAATCCGGACAGGGACGGGAAAAACTGTTTTTT. Encoded protein: CASSQSGQGREKLFF.

This clonotype was found many times. The V call is TRBV20-1, the J call TRBJ1-1, with no clear D. Germline-derived CDR1 and CDR2 are DFQATT and SNEGSKA (reference sequence). V was cut by 1 base and J by 8 bases, with 8 bases left in between. The CDR3 consists of 11 residues. The CDR3 DNA reads as TGCAGTGCTAGAGCCCCCCGGGAAGCTTTCTTT. Its protein is CSARAPREAFF.

There are many counts of this clonotype. The J gene is TRBJ2-1, the V gene TRBV20-1, with 8 bases matching TRBD2. In germline, CDR1 is DFQATT, CDR2 SNEGSKA (reference sequence). This CDR3 is built from 15 residues. V lost 6 bases, J lost 9 bases, and 16 bases stayed unmatched. The CDR3, as DNA: TGCAGTGCAAAACTACCCGGGACTAGTGGGGTTGAGCAGTTCTTC. Protein product: CSAKLPGTSGVEQFF.

In its sample, this clonotype was seen many times. DNA for the CDR3: TGTGCCACCGCTGGGACAGGGGTCTCTGGCTACACCTTC. This encodes CATAGTGVSGYTF. The chain uses TRBV24-1 and TRBJ1-2; 10 bases map to TRBD1. This CDR3 has 13 residues. V lost 9 bases, J lost 7 bases, and 7 bases stayed unmatched. CDR1 KGHDR and CDR2 SFDVKD come from the germline V gene.

CDR3 sequence reads: CASTEGGSGELFF. The DNA for the CDR3 is TGTGCCAGCACCGAGGGAGGGTCCGGGGAGCTGTTTTTT. This chain links TRBV27 with TRBJ2-2; 7 bases line up with TRBD2. With V trimmed by 7 bases and J by 6 bases, 5 bases remained unmatched. Germline CDR1 reads MNHEY; CDR2 reads SMNVEV (reference sequence). This CDR3 region has 13 residues.

This clonotype was seen repeatedly, ten times or more. The rearrangement links TRBV12-3 or TRBV12-4 to TRBJ2-7; D is uncertain. The CDR3 sequence is 12 residues long. Trimming removed 3 bases at V and 7 bases at J, with 10 bases between. In DNA form, the CDR3 reads TGTGCCAGCAGTTTGAGCTTCGGAGAGCAGTACTTC. As protein: CASSLSFGEQYF.

This clonotype has a count of ten or more. This chain uses TRBV12-3 or TRBV12-4 with TRBJ1-2; D unclear. V dropped 7 bases and J dropped 7 bases, with 16 bases sitting between them. This CDR3 has 13 residues. CDR3 nucleotide sequence: TGTGCCAGCACTCCATTAAGGGCTGGTGGCTACACCTTC. This gives the protein CASTPLRAGGYTF.

In this sample, this clonotype turned up many times. The J gene is TRBJ1-1, the V gene TRBV7-9, with TRBD1 as a possible D gene (5 bases). V lost 5 bases, J lost 12 bases, and 13 bases lay in between. Germline assignment: CDR1 SEHNR and CDR2 FQNEAQ (reference sequence). CDR3 length equals 11 residues. Here the CDR3 DNA reads TGTGCCAGCAGCGGAGGGGATTTGTCTTTCTTT. It specifies CASSGGDLSFF.

This clonotype appeared many times. The gene calls are TRBV20-1 and TRBJ2-3, with D possibly matching TRBD1 (5 bases). The CDR3 length is 15 residues. Between the trimmed V and J ends, which lost 3 bases and 2 bases, there was a span of 15 bases. CDR1 DFQATT and CDR2 SNEGSKA come from the germline V gene (reference sequence). CDR3 coding DNA: TGCAGTGCTAGTGGGGCAGGATGGAACACAGATACGCAGTATTTT. Encoded protein: CSASGAGWNTDTQYF.

This clonotype was detected ten times or more. V gene TRBV12-3 or TRBV12-4 combines with J gene TRBJ2-2; 8 nucleotides match TRBD1. Losses at the gene ends were 6 bases for V and 6 bases for J; bases not matched to a gene: 3. The CDR3 runs to 13 residues. CDR3 sequence: CASRRTGPGELFF. Written as DNA, the CDR3 is TGTGCCAGCAGAAGGACAGGGCCCGGGGAGCTGTTTTTT.

This clonotype has ten or more counts. The CDR3: CASSSIAGGGYEQYF. The DNA of the CDR3 is TGTGCCAGCAGCTCGATAGCGGGAGGGGGTTACGAGCAGTACTTC. The chain links TRBV7-8 to TRBJ2-7; 11 bases line up with TRBD2. The germline gives CDR1 SGHVS, CDR2 FQNEAQ. The V segment lost 4 bases and the J segment 4 bases; nucleotides outside the gene matches: 6. The CDR3 totals 15 residues.

This clonotype was found many times. This sequence joins TRBV20-1 and TRBJ1-5; D might be TRBD1 (6 bases). V lost 3 bases, J lost 4 bases, and 10 bases lay in between. This CDR3 comprises 13 residues. Per the germline V gene, CDR1 is DFQATT and CDR2 is SNEGSKA (reference sequence). The CDR3 is CSARGQVNQPQHF. In DNA form, the CDR3 reads TGCAGTGCTAGGGGACAAGTGAATCAGCCCCAGCATTTT.

V and J are TRBV6-2 or TRBV6-3 and TRBJ2-7, with D possibly being TRBD2 (6 bases). Trimming shortened V by 7 bases and J by 2 bases, and 12 bases separated the two germline ends. This CDR3 comprises 13 residues. The V gene's germline CDR1 is MNHEY and CDR2 SVGEGT. The CDR3 DNA is TGTGCCAGCACTGATAGCGGTACCTACGAGCAGTACTTC. Translation gives CASTDSGTYEQYF.

This clonotype was observed at least ten times. The chain is built from TRBV3-1 and TRBJ2-7; possible D gene TRBD2, 6 bases. The V end was cut by 4 bases, the J end by 4 bases, with 14 bases between. This CDR3 region has 14 residues. Germline V CDR1 and CDR2: LGHDT, YNNKEL (reference sequence). The CDR3 protein is CASSPGVGWYEQYF. In DNA form, the CDR3 reads TGTGCCAGCAGCCCGGGAGTGGGTTGGTACGAGCAGTACTTC.

This clonotype came up many times. This rearrangement joins TRBV5-5 to TRBJ2-2; D gene unclear. The CDR3 runs 13 residues. CDR1 and CDR2 (germline): SGHKS, YYEKEE (reference sequence). The V and J ends lost 3 bases and 1 base respectively, with 4 bases between them. Written as DNA, the CDR3 is TGTGCCAGCAGCTACGGGAACACCGGGGAGCTGTTTTTT. It codes for CASSYGNTGELFF.

This clonotype turned up a few times. This chain joins TRBV30 and TRBJ1-2; D remains unclear. In germline, CDR1 is GTSNPN, CDR2 SVGIG (reference sequence). The CDR3 length is 13 residues. Trimming left V 0 bases short and J 9 bases short, with 14 bases between. Here the CDR3 reads CAWSVLGDGSYTF. In DNA form, the CDR3 reads TGTGCCTGGAGTGTACTGGGTGACGGCAGCTACACCTTC.

This clonotype was seen more than once but under ten times. The chain employs TRBV7-9 and TRBJ2-7; TRBD2 matches 8 bases. Losses at the gene ends were 1 base for V and 3 bases for J; bases not matched to a gene: 5. CDR1 is SEHNR and CDR2 is FQNEAQ in the germline V gene (reference sequence). The CDR3 spans 15 residues. The CDR3 spells CASSLVGLGFYEQYF. For the CDR3, the DNA is TGTGCCAGCAGCTTAGTGGGACTAGGGTTCTACGAGCAGTACTTC.

This clonotype was seen many times. The chain has TRBV5-1 and TRBJ2-3; possible D gene TRBD2, 6 bases. Germline lookup yields CDR1 SGHRS and CDR2 YFSETQ. Trimming pared 6 bases from V and 1 base from J, leaving 15 bases between. CDR3 length equals 15 residues. The CDR3 DNA follows: TGCGCCAGCACCACTTCGGCGGGACGCACAGATACGCAGTATTTT. It is translated as CASTTSAGRTDTQYF.

At least ten counts were recorded for this clonotype. V and J are TRBV29-1 and TRBJ2-1; possible D gene TRBD1, 6 bases. The V gene lost 3 bases and the J gene lost 7 bases, with 13 bases spanning the gap. The CDR3 loop spans 13 amino acids. Per germline, CDR1 SQVTM and CDR2 ANQGSEA. The CDR3 region has the DNA TGCAGCGTTGATCTTACACAGGGAAATGAGCAGTTCTTC. It specifies CSVDLTQGNEQFF.

This clonotype was picked up many times. The chain uses TRBV28 and TRBJ2-1; 9 positions match TRBD2. The V gene's germline CDR1 is MDHEN and CDR2 SYDVKM. The CDR3 is 15 residues long. V was pared by 7 bases and J by 6 bases, with 10 bases of the junction left unmatched. The CDR3 nucleotides read TGTGCCAGCAAGAATAGCGGGAGCCGCCTCAATGAGCAGTTCTTC. Protein: CASKNSGSRLNEQFF.

This clonotype was recorded many times. The chain recombines TRBV7-2 with TRBJ2-1; 9 positions agree with TRBD2. Germline-derived CDR1 and CDR2 are SGHTA and FQGNSA. The CDR3 length is 16 residues. The V segment lost 6 bases and the J segment 0 bases; nucleotides outside the gene matches: 6. The DNA for the CDR3 is TGTGCCAGCAGATTATCAGCGGGAGGCTCCTACAATGAGCAGTTCTTC. It yields the protein CASRLSAGGSYNEQFF.

This clonotype was recorded at least ten times. The chain has TRBV12-3 or TRBV12-4 and TRBJ1-1; no firm D call. V was cut by 8 bases and J by 1 base, with 14 bases left in between. The CDR3 is 14 residues long. CDR3 protein: CASRTAARNTEAFF. The CDR3 DNA sequence: TGTGCCAGCCGTACGGCAGCAAGGAACACTGAAGCTTTCTTT.

The table lists this clonotype with many counts. The rearrangement joins TRBV10-3 to TRBJ2-1; maybe TRBD2 (6 bases). The ends were cut back, 10 bases at V and 8 bases at J, with 12 bases in the middle. Germline CDR1 is ENHRY and CDR2 is SYGVKD. This CDR3 has 11 residues. The CDR3 sequence is CATGGGHEQFF. The CDR3 DNA reads TGTGCCACTGGAGGAGGGCATGAGCAGTTCTTC.

This clonotype was recorded at least ten times. This chain uses TRBV4-3 with TRBJ2-2, with D uncertain. Trimming cost V 0 bases and J 3 bases, with 11 bases left between them. The CDR3 is made up of 16 amino acids. Germline-derived CDR1 and CDR2 are LGHNA and YSLEER. The chain's CDR3 is CASSQDWPPDTGELFF. Here the CDR3 DNA reads TGCGCCAGCAGCCAAGATTGGCCCCCGGACACCGGGGAGCTGTTTTTT.

This clonotype was recorded many times. The chain links TRBV21-1 to TRBJ2-7. TRBV21-1 is a pseudogene segment. This CDR3 region has 15 residues. The CDR3, as DNA: TGTGCCAGCAGCTTTCACAGTGTCGACTCCTACGAGCAGTACTTC. It is translated as CASSFHSVDSYEQYF.

Comment on this clonotype: Being one base from a much bigger clone, this may be a read error. J is TRBJ2-1 and V is TRBV10-3; D not certain. Germline lookup yields CDR1 ENHRY and CDR2 SYGVKD. CDR3 length equals 11 residues. The CDR3 sequence is CATQLGNAQFF. In DNA, the CDR3 is TGTGCCACCCAGTTAGGCAATGCGCAGTTCTTC.